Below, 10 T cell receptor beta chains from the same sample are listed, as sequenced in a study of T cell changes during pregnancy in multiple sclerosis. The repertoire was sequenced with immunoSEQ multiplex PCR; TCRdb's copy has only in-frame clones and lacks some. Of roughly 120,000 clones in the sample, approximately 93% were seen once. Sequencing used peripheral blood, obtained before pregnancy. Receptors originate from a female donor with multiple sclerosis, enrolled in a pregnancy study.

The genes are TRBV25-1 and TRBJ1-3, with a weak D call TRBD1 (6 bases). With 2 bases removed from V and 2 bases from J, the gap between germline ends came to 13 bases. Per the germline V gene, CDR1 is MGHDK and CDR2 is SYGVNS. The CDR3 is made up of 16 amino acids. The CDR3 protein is CASSEAAGAPGNTIYF. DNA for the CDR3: TGTGCCAGCAGTGAAGCGGCAGGGGCTCCTGGAAACACCATATATTTT.

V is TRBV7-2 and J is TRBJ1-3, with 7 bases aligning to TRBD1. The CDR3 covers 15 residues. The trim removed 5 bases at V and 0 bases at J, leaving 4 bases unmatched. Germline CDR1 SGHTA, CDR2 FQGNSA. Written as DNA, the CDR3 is TGTGCCAGCAGCCGGGGGACAGACTCTGGAAACACCATATATTTT. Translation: CASSRGTDSGNTIYF.

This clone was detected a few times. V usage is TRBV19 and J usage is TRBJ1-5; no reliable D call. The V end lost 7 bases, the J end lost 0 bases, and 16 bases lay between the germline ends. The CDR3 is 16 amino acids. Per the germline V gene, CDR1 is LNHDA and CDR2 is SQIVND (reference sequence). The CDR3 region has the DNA TGTGCCAGTATCTCTAGGCGGGGTGGTAGCAATCAGCCCCAGCATTTT. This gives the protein CASISRRGGSNQPQHF.

The CDR3 DNA follows: TGTGCCAGCAGTGAAGCGCGGGGGGCGAACACTGAAGCTTTCTTT. Translated, it gives CASSEARGANTEAFF. J is TRBJ1-1 and V is TRBV6-1, with a weak D call TRBD1 (6 bases). The CDR3 spans 15 residues. Germline values: CDR1 MNHNS, CDR2 SASEGT. V was cut by 0 bases and J by 1 base, with 9 bases left in between.

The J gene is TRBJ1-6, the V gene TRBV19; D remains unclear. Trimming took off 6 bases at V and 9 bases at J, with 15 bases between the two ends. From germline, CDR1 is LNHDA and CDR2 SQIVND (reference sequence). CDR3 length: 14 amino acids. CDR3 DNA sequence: TGTGCCAGTAGCCCGGAACGGAGGCTTTCACCCCTCCACTTT. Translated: CASSPERRLSPLHF.

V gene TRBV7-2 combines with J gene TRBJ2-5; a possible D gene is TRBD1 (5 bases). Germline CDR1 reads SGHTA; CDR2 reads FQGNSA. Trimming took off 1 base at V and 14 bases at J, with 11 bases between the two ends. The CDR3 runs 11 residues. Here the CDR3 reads CASSLDRRTYF. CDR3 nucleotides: TGTGCCAGCAGCTTAGACAGGCGCACTTACTTC.

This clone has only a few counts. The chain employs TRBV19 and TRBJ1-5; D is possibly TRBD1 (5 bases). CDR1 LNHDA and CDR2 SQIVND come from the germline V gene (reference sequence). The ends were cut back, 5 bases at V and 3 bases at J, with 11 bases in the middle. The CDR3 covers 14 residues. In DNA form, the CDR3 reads TGTGCCAGTAGTTTAGGGGCGAACAATCAGCCCCAGCATTTT. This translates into CASSLGANNQPQHF.

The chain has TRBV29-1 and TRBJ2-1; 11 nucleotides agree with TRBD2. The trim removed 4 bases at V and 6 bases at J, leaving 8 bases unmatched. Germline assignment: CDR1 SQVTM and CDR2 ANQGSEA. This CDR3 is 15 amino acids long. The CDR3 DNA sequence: TGCAGCGTTGCTCAGACTAGCGGGGTTGCCAATGAGCAGTTCTTC. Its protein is CSVAQTSGVANEQFF.

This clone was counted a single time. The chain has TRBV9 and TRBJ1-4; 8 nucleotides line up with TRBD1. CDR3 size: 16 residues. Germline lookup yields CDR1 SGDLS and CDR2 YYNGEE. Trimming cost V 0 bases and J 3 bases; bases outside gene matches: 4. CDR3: CASSVGTGSPNEKLFF. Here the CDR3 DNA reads TGTGCCAGCAGCGTAGGGACAGGGTCCCCTAATGAAAAACTGTTTTTT.

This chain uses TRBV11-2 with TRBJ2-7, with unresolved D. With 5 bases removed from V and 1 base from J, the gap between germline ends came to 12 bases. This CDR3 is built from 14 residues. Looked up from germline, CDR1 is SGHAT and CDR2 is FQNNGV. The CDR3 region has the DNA TGTGCCAGCAGCGATGACCGGGTGTCCTACGAGCAGTACTTC. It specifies CASSDDRVSYEQYF.